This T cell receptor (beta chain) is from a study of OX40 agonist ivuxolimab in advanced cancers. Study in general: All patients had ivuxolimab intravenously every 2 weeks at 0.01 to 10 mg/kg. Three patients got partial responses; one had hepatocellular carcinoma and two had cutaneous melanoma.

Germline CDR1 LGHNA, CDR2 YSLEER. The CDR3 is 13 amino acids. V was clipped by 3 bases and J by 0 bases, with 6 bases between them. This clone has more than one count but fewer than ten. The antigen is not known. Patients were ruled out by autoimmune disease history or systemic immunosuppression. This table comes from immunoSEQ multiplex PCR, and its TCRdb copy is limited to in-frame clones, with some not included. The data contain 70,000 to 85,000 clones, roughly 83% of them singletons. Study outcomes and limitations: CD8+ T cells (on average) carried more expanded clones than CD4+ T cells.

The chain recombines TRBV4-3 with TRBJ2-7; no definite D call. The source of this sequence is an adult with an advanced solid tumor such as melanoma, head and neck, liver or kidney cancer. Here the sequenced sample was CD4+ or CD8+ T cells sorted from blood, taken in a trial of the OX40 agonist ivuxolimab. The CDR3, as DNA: TGCGCCAGCAGCCATAGGGACTCCTACGAGCAGTACTTC. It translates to CASSHRDSYEQYF.